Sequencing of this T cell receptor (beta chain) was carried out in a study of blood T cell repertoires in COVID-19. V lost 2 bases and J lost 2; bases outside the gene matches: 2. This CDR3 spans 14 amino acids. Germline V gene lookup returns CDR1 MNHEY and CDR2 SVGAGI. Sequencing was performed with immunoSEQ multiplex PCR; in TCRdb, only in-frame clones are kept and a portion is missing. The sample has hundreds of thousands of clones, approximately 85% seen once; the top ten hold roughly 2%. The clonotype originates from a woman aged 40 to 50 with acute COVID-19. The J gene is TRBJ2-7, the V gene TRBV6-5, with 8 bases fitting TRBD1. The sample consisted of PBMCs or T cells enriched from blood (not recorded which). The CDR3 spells CASSYTGGPYEQYF. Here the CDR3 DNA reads TGTGCCAGCAGTTACACAGGGGGACCCTACGAGCAGTACTTC.